This T cell receptor (beta chain) came from a study of blood T cell repertoires in COVID-19. Study-wide context: The analysed material was cDNA or gDNA that came from T cells, B-cell-depleted T cells, or PBMCs.

There are 13 residues in the CDR3. Germline lookup yields CDR1 SGHDT and CDR2 YYEEEE. V was clipped by 3 bases and J by 6 bases, with 13 bases between them. Libraries were prepared by immunoSEQ multiplex PCR; TCRdb keeps only in-frame clonotypes and omits some of them. The table has about 46,000 clones, around 89% seen once. Sequencing input: peripheral blood. The receptor's source is a man aged 50-59 years with active COVID-19. The gene calls are TRBV5-6 and TRBJ2-7, with D unclear. The DNA of the CDR3 is TGTGCCAGCAGCTCAAACACCGTCGCCGAGCAGTACTTC. Its protein product is CASSSNTVAEQYF. Filled out from reference TRBV5-6 and TRBJ2-7, the complete variable domain reads DAGVTQSPTHLIKTRGQQVTLRCSPKSGHDTVSWYQQALGQGPQFIFQYYEEEERQRGNFPDRFSGHQFPNYSSELNVNALLLGDSALYLCASSSNTVAEQYFGPGTRLTVT.